The source of this TCR beta chain is a study of T cells in Graves' hyperthyroidism and ophthalmopathy (dated by TCRdb to between 2018 and 2021). Turning to the overall study: Peripheral blood was collected at initial diagnosis, before any treatment. To identify TCR V-J signatures that set the groups apart, the researchers used a discovery cohort of about a hundred patients, made up of approximately 43 with Graves' ophthalmopathy and 57 with stable Graves' hyperthyroidism. Prospective prediction of ophthalmopathy was tested in an independent validation cohort of 18 to 20 hyperthyroidism patients and 17 patients who later progressed to ophthalmopathy. The roughly 94 discovery patients were randomly divided into training and test sets at a 7:3 ratio. Thyroid tissue and blood T-cell repertoires from more than 5 Graves' hyperthyroidism patients were also compared in the study. Following sampling, methimazole starting at 30 mg daily was given to hyperthyroidism patients, and high-dose intravenous methylprednisolone was given to ophthalmopathy patients. The paper describes TCR Vbeta CDR3 sequencing of fewer than 150 peripheral blood samples, made up of approximately 40 ophthalmopathy patients, around 78 hyperthyroidism patients and 17 progressor patients. Overall study outcomes, separate from this receptor: Ophthalmopathy was separated from stable hyperthyroidism by a 13 V-J signature model, with roughly 88% sensitivity and 81% to 82% specificity obtained in cross-validation and 80%/75% obtained in testing. In validation, the model predicted progression to ophthalmopathy a median of roughly six months before onset, with about 71% sensitivity and about 72% specificity. Sample size was not statistically predetermined, and investigators were not blinded to group allocation. Most expanded thyroid clonotypes (frequency above 0.001) were also detected in blood, a finding suggesting that blood repertoires may reflect thyroid immune responses.

Stable Graves' hyperthyroidism was defined as the absence of progression to ophthalmopathy over 18 months of follow-up. The hyperthyroidism patients were between 18 and 65 years old and newly diagnosed, with a disease duration of less than 2 months. The study excluded patients with uncontrolled infections, other autoimmune diseases, pregnancy or lactation. Diagnoses were established on the basis of clinical symptoms, serum thyroxine and TRAb, thyroid ultrasound, and orbital computed tomography. PBMCs were isolated from around 10 ml of fresh peripheral blood by Ficoll-Paque density gradient centrifugation. Total RNA was extracted with Trizol reagent, and quality was checked on an Agilent 2100 Bioanalyzer. The TCR beta CDR3 regions were amplified from the RNA transcripts. The TCR CDR3 was subjected to a first round of RT-PCR using the HTBI primer set and the Qiagen OneStep RT-PCR kit. The libraries were constructed in a second round of multiplex PCR and then size-selected and purified. Sequencing of the libraries was done on an Illumina HiSeq2000 using paired-end 100 bp reads. The authors processed their data as follows. SOAPnuke was used to process the raw data, removing reads that contained adapters or uncalled bases, had a mean Phred below 15, or lacked an exact match to the constant primer or identifier. High-quality paired reads were merged with COPE v1.2.5, and unique nucleotide sequences were defined as clonotypes. Clonotypes were aligned to IMGT TRBV, TRBD and TRBJ reference segments using MiTCR v1.1. Analysis was restricted to V-J combinations with a frequency above 0.0001, which covered 99.2% of repertoires. A TCS score was defined as the ratio between F50 (clonal expansion) and ExV (chaos), using BLOSUM62-based TCRdist between CDR3 peptides within each V-J. Welch's t-statistics and random forest reduced roughly 530 V-J features to 13, which were used in a naive Bayes classifier (R e1071). The public reads were quality trimmed at Q25 with fastp and then assembled into clones with MiXCR by TCRdb, keeping productive beta chains. Every CDR3 protein is listed once, alongside the most common genes and DNA of its rows. These V and J calls originate from TCRdb's pipeline instead of the authors' own analysis. The sample profile shows some 720,000 distinct CDR3 sequences; 15% to 20% of them were found once. Approximately 8.4% of the sample is held by the ten biggest clonotypes.

Note on this clonotype: Its antigen target is currently unknown. No per-base quality is available; no much larger clone lies one base away.

Material: blood. This sequence was found in a man in his late teens or twenties with Graves' hyperthyroidism.

The DNA reads TGTGCCAGCAGCCCCAGGTTCTCCGGCGCAATAGGGCAGTTCTTC. The resulting protein is CASSPRFSGAIGQFF. The V and J genes are TRBV5-5 and TRBJ2-1, with an unclear D gene assignment. At the junction V is shortened by 4 bases and J by 12 bases, with 23 bases in between. From the cysteine up to the phenylalanine, the CDR3 has a length of 15 residues. Only the CDR3 part of the read is kept: 45 bases, read in frame from the first base. CDR1 and CDR2, looked up from the germline V gene (reference sequence), are SGHKS and YYEKEE.